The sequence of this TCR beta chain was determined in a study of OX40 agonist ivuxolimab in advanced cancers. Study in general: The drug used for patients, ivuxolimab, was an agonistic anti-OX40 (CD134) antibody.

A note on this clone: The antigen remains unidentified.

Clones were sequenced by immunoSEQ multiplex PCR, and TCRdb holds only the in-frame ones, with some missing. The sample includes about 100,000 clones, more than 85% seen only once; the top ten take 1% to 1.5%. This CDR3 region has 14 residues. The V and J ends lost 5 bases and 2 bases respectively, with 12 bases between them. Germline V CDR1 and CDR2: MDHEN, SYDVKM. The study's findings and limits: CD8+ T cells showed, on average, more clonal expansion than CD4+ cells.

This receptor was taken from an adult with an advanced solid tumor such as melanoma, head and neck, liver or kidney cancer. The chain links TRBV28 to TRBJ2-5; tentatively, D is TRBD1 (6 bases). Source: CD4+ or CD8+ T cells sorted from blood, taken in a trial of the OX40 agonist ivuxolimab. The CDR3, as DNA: TGTGCCAGCAGTCCAAAGGACAGTCAAGAGACCCAGTACTTC. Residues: CASSPKDSQETQYF.